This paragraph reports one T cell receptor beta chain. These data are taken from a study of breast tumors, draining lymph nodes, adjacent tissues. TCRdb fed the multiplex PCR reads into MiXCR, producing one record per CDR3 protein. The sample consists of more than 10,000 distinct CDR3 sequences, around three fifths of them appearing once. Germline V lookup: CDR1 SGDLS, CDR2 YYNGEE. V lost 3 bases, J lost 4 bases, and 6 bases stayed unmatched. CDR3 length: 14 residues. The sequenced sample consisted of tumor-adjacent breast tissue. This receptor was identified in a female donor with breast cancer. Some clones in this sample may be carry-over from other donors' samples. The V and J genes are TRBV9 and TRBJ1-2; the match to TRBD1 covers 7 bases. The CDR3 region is CASSEVTGLYGYTF. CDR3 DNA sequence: TGTGCCAGCAGCGAGGTGACAGGGCTCTATGGCTACACCTTC.